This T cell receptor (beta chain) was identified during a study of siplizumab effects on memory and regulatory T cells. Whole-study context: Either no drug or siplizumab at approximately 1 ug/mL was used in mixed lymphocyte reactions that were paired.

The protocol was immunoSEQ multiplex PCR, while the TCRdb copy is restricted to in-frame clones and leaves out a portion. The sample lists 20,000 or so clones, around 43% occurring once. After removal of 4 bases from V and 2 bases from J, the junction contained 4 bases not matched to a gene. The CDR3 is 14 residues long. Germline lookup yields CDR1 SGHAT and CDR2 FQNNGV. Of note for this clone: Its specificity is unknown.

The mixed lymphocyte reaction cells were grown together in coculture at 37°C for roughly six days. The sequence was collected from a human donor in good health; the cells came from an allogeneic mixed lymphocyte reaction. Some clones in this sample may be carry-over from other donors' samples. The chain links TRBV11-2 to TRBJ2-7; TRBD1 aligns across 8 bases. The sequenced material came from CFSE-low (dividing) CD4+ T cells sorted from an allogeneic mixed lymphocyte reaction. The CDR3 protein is CASSSDRVTYEQYF. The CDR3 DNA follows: TGTGCCAGCAGCTCGGACAGGGTTACCTACGAGCAGTACTTC.